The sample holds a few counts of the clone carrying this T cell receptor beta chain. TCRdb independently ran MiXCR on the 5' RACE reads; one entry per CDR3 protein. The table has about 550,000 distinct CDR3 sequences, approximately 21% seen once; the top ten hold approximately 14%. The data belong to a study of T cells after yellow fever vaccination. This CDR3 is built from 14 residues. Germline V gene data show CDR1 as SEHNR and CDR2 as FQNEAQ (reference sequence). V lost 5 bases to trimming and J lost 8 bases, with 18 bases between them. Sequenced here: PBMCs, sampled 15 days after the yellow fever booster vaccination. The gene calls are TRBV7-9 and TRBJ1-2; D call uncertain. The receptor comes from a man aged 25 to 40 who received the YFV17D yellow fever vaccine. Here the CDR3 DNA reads TGTGCCAGCAGCCCCTCATTTGGAGGCCGGGGCTACACCTTC. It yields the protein CASSPSFGGRGYTF.